Shown below are 22 T cell receptor beta chains from a single sample sequenced in a study of blood T cell repertoires in COVID-19. TCRdb's table, derived via immunoSEQ multiplex PCR, lists solely in-frame clones and lacks some. The table lists more than 60,000 clones, over 80% of them singletons. The sample comprised peripheral blood. All receptors come from a man in his fifties or sixties with acute or convalescent COVID-19.

V and J are TRBV18 and TRBJ1-5; the match to TRBD1 covers 8 bases. This CDR3 is 18 amino acids long. From germline, CDR1 is KGHSH and CDR2 LQKENI. The J segment lost 4 bases and the V segment lost 3 bases, leaving 14 bases of the junction unmatched. The CDR3 region is CASSPQISTGGGNQPQHF. The CDR3 DNA reads as TGTGCCAGCTCACCGCAAATAAGCACAGGGGGAGGAAATCAGCCCCAGCATTTT.

This clone was observed once. The chain recombines TRBV13 with TRBJ1-2; D possibly corresponds to TRBD1 (6 bases). From germline, CDR1 is PRHDT and CDR2 FYEKMQ (reference sequence). V lost 2 bases to trimming and J lost 8 bases, with 15 bases between them. This CDR3 contains 14 residues. CDR3 amino acids: CASSLWTAGIGYTF. The CDR3 nucleotides read TGTGCCAGCAGCTTATGGACAGCTGGCATAGGCTACACCTTC.

V is TRBV5-1 and J is TRBJ1-3, with D possibly TRBD1 on 6 matching bases. The V end lost 7 bases, the J end lost 1 base, and 15 bases lay between the germline ends. Germline V gives CDR1 SGHRS, CDR2 YFSETQ. The CDR3 sequence is 15 residues long. The CDR3 reads CASRSQGASGNTIYF. CDR3 sequence (DNA): TGCGCCAGCCGATCACAGGGAGCATCTGGAAACACCATATATTTT. Supplemented by reference TRBV5-1 and TRBJ1-3, the full variable domain reads KAGVTQTPRYLIKTRGQQVTLSCSPISGHRSVSWYQQTPGQGLQFLFEYFSETQRNKGNFPGRFSGRQFSNSRSEMNVSTLELGDSALYLCASRSQGASGNTIYFGEGSWLTVV.

This clone has a handful of counts. The chain combines TRBV6-2 or TRBV6-3 with TRBJ2-1, with D possibly being TRBD1 (5 bases). V was pared by 5 bases and J by 7 bases, with 9 bases between. The CDR3 loop spans 12 amino acids. The germline V gene encodes CDR1 MNHEY and CDR2 SVGEGT. The CDR3 bases are TGTGCCAGCAGTCAGGACATTAATGAGCAGTTCTTC. It encodes CASSQDINEQFF.

The rearrangement links TRBV25-1 to TRBJ1-4; a possible D gene is TRBD1 (6 bases). The CDR3 sequence is 14 residues long. The V and J ends lost 8 bases and 8 bases respectively, with 18 bases between them. In germline, CDR1 is MGHDK, CDR2 SYGVNS. CDR3 protein: CASSPGGAREKLFF. In DNA, the CDR3 is TGTGCCAGCTCCCCTGGGGGGGCGCGAGAAAAACTGTTTTTT.

The rearrangement uses TRBV11-2 and TRBJ2-7; D uncertain. In germline, CDR1 is SGHAT, CDR2 FQNNGV. V lost 5 bases to trimming and J lost 4 bases, with 9 bases between them. The CDR3 spans 12 residues. The CDR3 nucleotides read TGTGCCAGCAGCCCCGAGGTTTACGAGCAGTACTTC. It yields the protein CASSPEVYEQYF. The whole variable domain, remainder taken from reference TRBV11-2 and TRBJ2-7, is EAGVAQSPRYKIIEKRQSVAFWCNPISGHATLYWYQQILGQGPKLLIQFQNNGVVDDSQLPKDRFSAERLKGVDSTLKIQPAKLEDSAVYLCASSPEVYEQYFGPGTRLTVT.

The V gene is TRBV19, the J gene TRBJ1-5; D is unclear. The CDR3 has 12 residues. Trimming removed 3 bases from V and 7 bases from J, with 7 bases in between. Germline CDR1 is LNHDA and CDR2 is SQIVND (reference sequence). CDR3 loop: CASSIVEQPQHF. Here the CDR3 DNA reads TGTGCCAGTAGTATTGTTGAGCAGCCCCAGCATTTT.

This rearrangement joins TRBV6-2 or TRBV6-3 to TRBJ2-3, with D perhaps TRBD1 (5 bases). V shed 2 bases and J shed 8 bases, with 8 bases lying between them. Germline CDR1 is MNHEY and CDR2 is SVGEGT. The length of the CDR3 is 12 residues. The CDR3 DNA sequence: TGTGCCAGCAGTTACAACCAGGGTACGCAGTATTTT. This sequence encodes CASSYNQGTQYF.

The genes are TRBV7-2 and TRBJ1-2, with 7 bases that match TRBD1. CDR1 SGHTA and CDR2 FQGNSA come from the germline V gene. The CDR3 extends over 13 amino acids. V gave up 4 bases and J gave up 4 bases; unmatched junction bases: 3. The CDR3 here is CASSSGQVYGYTF. The CDR3 DNA follows: TGTGCCAGCAGCTCTGGACAGGTCTATGGCTACACCTTC.

This chain connects TRBV7-2 to TRBJ1-2; 8 nucleotides align to TRBD1. This CDR3 contains 14 residues. V was pared by 4 bases and J by 5 bases, with 6 bases of the junction left unmatched. Germline V gene sequence: CDR1 SGHTA, CDR2 FQGNSA. The CDR3, as DNA: TGTGCCAGCAGCTCCGACAGGGGCCCTTATGGCTACACCTTC. It codes for CASSSDRGPYGYTF.

V is TRBV5-1 and J is TRBJ2-1, with unresolved D. Per germline, CDR1 SGHRS and CDR2 YFSETQ. Trimming left V 0 bases short and J 4 bases short, with 8 bases between. The CDR3 has 14 residues. The CDR3 loop reads CASSLAVAYNEQFF. The DNA of the CDR3 is TGCGCCAGCAGCTTGGCAGTCGCATACAATGAGCAGTTCTTC.

The chain links TRBV19 to TRBJ1-2, with no clear D. CDR1 LNHDA and CDR2 SQIVND come from the germline V gene (reference sequence). V shed 2 bases and J shed 8 bases, with 9 bases lying between them. The CDR3 sequence is 12 residues long. The CDR3 is CASSIPPPGYTF. The CDR3 nucleotides read TGTGCCAGTAGTATACCTCCCCCCGGCTACACCTTC.

The V and J genes are TRBV25-1 and TRBJ2-3; the D is unclear. In germline, CDR1 is MGHDK, CDR2 SYGVNS. The ends were cut back, 5 bases at V and 0 bases at J, with 15 bases in the middle. The CDR3 consists of 16 residues. CDR3 loop: CASSFLFTTSTDTQYF. CDR3 nucleotides: TGTGCCAGCAGTTTCCTTTTCACCACTAGCACAGATACGCAGTATTTT.

The chain has TRBV6-2 or TRBV6-3 and TRBJ2-2, with 7 bases that match TRBD1. The germline V gene has CDR1 MNHEY and CDR2 SVGEGT. Germline trimming cut 4 bases from V and 6 bases from J; bases unmatched to any gene: 5. This CDR3 spans 14 amino acids. CDR3 nucleotide sequence: TGTGCCAGCAGTTGGGGACAGCTGTCCGGGGAGCTGTTTTTT. Residues: CASSWGQLSGELFF.

V usage is TRBV3-1 (or the pseudogene TRBV3-2) and J usage is TRBJ1-5; D remains ambiguous. Deletions cut 4 bases from V and 2 bases from J, with 12 bases between. This CDR3 comprises 15 residues. Germline V gene data show CDR1 as LGHDT and CDR2 as YNNKEL (reference sequence). CDR3 sequence reads: CASSPMAGGNQPQHF. The CDR3 DNA reads as TGTGCCAGCAGCCCGATGGCAGGCGGCAATCAGCCCCAGCATTTT.

The chain uses TRBV6-6 and TRBJ1-6; D gene unclear. Germline loops: CDR1 MNHNY, CDR2 SVGAGI (reference sequence). The CDR3 runs 15 residues. Trimming removed 7 bases from V and 6 bases from J, with 16 bases in between. CDR3 residues: CASTTMMELNSPLHF. The CDR3 nucleotides are TGTGCCAGCACCACTATGATGGAGCTTAATTCACCCCTCCACTTT.

This clone has just a few counts. The gene calls are TRBV6-4 and TRBJ1-4, with 7 bases lining up with TRBD1. Germline V lookup: CDR1 MRHNA, CDR2 SNTAGT. This CDR3 is built from 18 residues. V lost 4 bases, J lost 2 bases, and 13 bases stayed unmatched. The CDR3 region is CASSGGQARCRTNEKLFF. The CDR3 DNA sequence: TGTGCCAGCAGTGGAGGACAGGCCCGATGTAGGACTAATGAAAAACTGTTTTTT.

The chain joins TRBV6-5 to TRBJ2-2; TRBD2 aligns across 13 bases. V was clipped by 11 bases and J by 4 bases; unmatched bases: 4. Germline-derived CDR1 and CDR2 are MNHEY and SVGAGI. The CDR3 spans 14 residues. The CDR3 protein is CAARLAGGTGELFF. The CDR3 bases are TGTGCCGCCCGACTAGCGGGAGGCACCGGGGAGCTGTTTTTT.

This chain uses TRBV27 with TRBJ2-4; TRBD1 agrees at 8 bases. V was pared by 5 bases and J by 7 bases, with 4 bases of the junction left unmatched. The V gene's germline CDR1 is MNHEY and CDR2 SMNVEV (reference sequence). The CDR3 totals 13 residues. For the CDR3, the DNA is TGTGCCAGCAGTCTAAGACAGGGGAACATTCAGTACTTC. It specifies CASSLRQGNIQYF.

This chain uses TRBV25-1 with TRBJ1-2; D is uncertain. CDR1 and CDR2 (germline): MGHDK, SYGVNS. V lost 5 bases and J 2 bases, leaving 9 bases between the germline ends. This CDR3 is built from 13 residues. The CDR3 loop is CASSRDINYGYTF. Written as DNA, the CDR3 is TGTGCCAGCAGTCGAGACATCAACTATGGCTACACCTTC.

This clone has just a few counts. The chain employs TRBV7-2 and TRBJ2-3; no firm D call. The CDR3 runs 15 residues. The V end lost 5 bases, the J end lost 2 bases, and 14 bases lay between the germline ends. Germline CDR1 and CDR2: SGHTA and FQGNSA. DNA of the CDR3: TGTGCCAGCAGCCACCAGGCGACGACCACAGATACGCAGTATTTT. It translates to CASSHQATTTDTQYF.

The genes are TRBV27 and TRBJ2-4, with TRBD1 identical over 9 bases. V shed 6 bases and J 6 bases; nucleotides not matched to a gene: 6. The CDR3 sequence is 14 residues long. Per the germline V gene, CDR1 is MNHEY and CDR2 is SMNVEV (reference sequence). The CDR3 spells CASRPTGQGNIQYF. The CDR3 region has the DNA TGTGCCAGCAGGCCGACGGGACAGGGAAACATTCAGTACTTC.